Below are 20 T cell receptor beta chains sequenced from a single sample in a study of blood T cell repertoires in COVID-19. The repertoire was sequenced with immunoSEQ multiplex PCR; TCRdb's copy has only in-frame clones and lacks some. The table shows 89,000 or so clones, with 70% to 90% occurring only once. The specimen sequenced was peripheral blood. The receptors originated from a man in his fifties with COVID-19, enrolled during active disease.

The V call is TRBV9, the J call TRBJ1-4, with D tentatively TRBD1 (6 bases). This CDR3 region has 12 residues. Germline assignment: CDR1 SGDLS and CDR2 YYNGEE. V lost 0 bases to trimming and J lost 13 bases, with 10 bases between them. The chain's CDR3 is CASSVDNRVLFF. The DNA of the CDR3 is TGTGCCAGCAGCGTAGACAACAGGGTACTGTTTTTT. Full variable domain (outside the CDR3, taken from reference TRBV9 and TRBJ1-4): DSGVTQTPKHLITATGQRVTLRCSPRSGDLSVYWYQQSLDQGLQFLIQYYNGEERAKGNILERFSAQQFPDLHSELNLSSLELGDSALYFCASSVDNRVLFFGSGTQLSVL.

The chain is built from TRBV6-2 or TRBV6-3 and TRBJ2-7, with a tentative D call TRBD1 (5 bases). V shed 5 bases and J shed 4 bases, with 9 bases lying between them. The germline CDR1 and CDR2 sequences are MNHEY and SVGEGT. This CDR3 has 12 amino acids. The CDR3 DNA sequence: TGTGCCAGCAGTATAGGGGCATACGAGCAGTACTTC. Translation gives CASSIGAYEQYF.

The chain uses TRBV5-1 and TRBJ2-6; TRBD2 might be the D (6 bases). Germline CDR1 reads SGHRS; CDR2 reads YFSETQ. This CDR3 spans 15 amino acids. Trimming shortened V by 3 bases and J by 4 bases, and 11 bases separated the two germline ends. The CDR3 here is CASSYRTMGANVLTF. The CDR3 DNA sequence: TGCGCCAGCAGCTACCGGACTATGGGGGCCAACGTCCTGACTTTC.

The rearrangement uses TRBV6-4 and TRBJ1-5, with unresolved D. Between the trimmed V and J ends, which lost 4 bases and 3 bases, there was a span of 7 bases. Germline CDR1 MRHNA, CDR2 SNTAGT. The CDR3 is 13 amino acids. CDR3 sequence: CASSVAFNQPQHF. In DNA form, the CDR3 reads TGTGCCAGCAGTGTAGCATTCAATCAGCCCCAGCATTTT.

The rearrangement uses TRBV4-1 and TRBJ1-1; 8 bases match TRBD1. The CDR3 runs to 15 residues. Germline CDR1 and CDR2: MGHRA and YSYEKL. The V and J ends lost 0 bases and 6 bases, in that order; junction bases with no gene match: 6. The chain's CDR3 is CASSQEGRGHPEAFF. In nucleotides, the CDR3 is TGCGCCAGCAGCCAAGAGGGCAGGGGGCATCCTGAAGCTTTCTTT.

V is TRBV19 and J is TRBJ1-1; TRBD1 matches 8 bases. CDR1 LNHDA and CDR2 SQIVND come from the germline V gene (reference sequence). This CDR3 is 17 amino acids long. V shed 5 bases, J shed 4 bases, and the junction held 15 bases outside the gene matches. Here the CDR3 reads CASSSDRGSIVGTEAFF. CDR3 sequence (DNA): TGTGCCAGTAGTTCCGACAGGGGTAGTATTGTAGGCACTGAAGCTTTCTTT.

V and J are TRBV7-9 and TRBJ1-4; 9 nucleotides agree with TRBD1. J gave up 5 bases and V 5 bases, and 6 bases lay outside the gene matches. Germline V lookup: CDR1 SEHNR, CDR2 FQNEAQ (reference sequence). This CDR3 region has 15 residues. The CDR3 bases are TGTGCCAGCAGCCCATGGACAGGGGAGAATGAAAAACTGTTTTTT. This gives the protein CASSPWTGENEKLFF.

The genes are TRBV2 and TRBJ1-1; TRBD1 matches 7 bases. Per the germline V gene, CDR1 is SNHLY and CDR2 is FYNNEI. The CDR3 is made up of 12 amino acids. V shed 6 bases, J shed 8 bases, and the junction held 6 bases outside the gene matches. The CDR3 DNA follows: TGTGCCAGCAGGTACCCGGGACAGGAAGCTTTCTTT. Translating gives CASRYPGQEAFF.

The V gene is TRBV5-1, the J gene TRBJ2-2, with 11 nucleotides matching TRBD1. Germline CDR1 SGHRS, CDR2 YFSETQ. Germline trimming cut 4 bases from V and 5 bases from J; bases unmatched to any gene: 7. The CDR3 has 16 amino acids. The CDR3 nucleotides are TGCGCCAGCAGCCAAGGACAGGGGGCACTAACCGGGGAGCTGTTTTTT. Its translation: CASSQGQGALTGELFF.

The chain recombines TRBV7-2 with TRBJ1-1; D unclear. V was shortened by 1 base and J by 1 base, with 4 bases between the two germline ends. CDR1 and CDR2 (germline): SGHTA, FQGNSA. The CDR3 has 13 residues. In DNA form, the CDR3 reads TGTGCCAGCAGCTTAGAAGCGAACACTGAAGCTTTCTTT. Its translation: CASSLEANTEAFF.

The chain has TRBV2 and TRBJ2-7; TRBD2 is a possible D gene (5 bases). From germline, CDR1 is SNHLY and CDR2 FYNNEI. The germline V and J ends were trimmed by 6 bases and 5 bases, with 11 bases remaining between them. This CDR3 has 12 amino acids. CDR3 DNA: TGTGCCAGCAGAGGACTGAGCGACGAGCAGTACTTC. Protein product: CASRGLSDEQYF.

The genes are TRBV10-3 and TRBJ2-2; 11 nucleotides line up with TRBD2. The ends lost 6 bases at V and 4 bases at J; junction bases unmatched: 10. This CDR3 has 17 residues. CDR1 is ENHRY, CDR2 SYGVKD, per germline. Here the CDR3 reads CAISALAGGDTTGELFF. The DNA for the CDR3 is TGTGCCATCAGCGCTCTAGCGGGGGGTGATACCACCGGGGAGCTGTTTTTT.

This clone has just a few counts. The chain uses TRBV12-3 or TRBV12-4 and TRBJ1-2, with 8 bases that match TRBD1. This CDR3 has 13 residues. J gave up 4 bases and V 4 bases, and 2 bases lay outside the gene matches. The CDR3 nucleotides are TGTGCCAGCAGTTCGGGACAGGCCTATGGCTACACCTTC. Amino acids: CASSSGQAYGYTF.

This chain connects TRBV7-9 to TRBJ2-7; 8 bases map to TRBD1. CDR3 size: 14 residues. In germline, CDR1 is SEHNR, CDR2 FQNEAQ (reference sequence). Losses at the gene ends were 5 bases for V and 2 bases for J; bases not matched to a gene: 5. The CDR3, as DNA: TGTGCCAGCAGCAACAGGGGGGACACCTACGAGCAGTACTTC. It translates to CASSNRGDTYEQYF.

This chain's CDR3 is CASSLLTSGSLYEQYF. The CDR3 DNA is TGTGCCAGCAGCCTTCTGACTAGCGGGAGTCTCTACGAGCAGTACTTC. This sequence joins TRBV11-2 and TRBJ2-7; 12 bases align to TRBD2. CDR3 size: 16 residues. Germline CDR1 and CDR2: SGHAT and FQNNGV. The V segment lost 5 bases and the J segment 3 bases; nucleotides outside the gene matches: 8. Using reference TRBV11-2 and TRBJ2-7 for the parts outside the CDR3, the full variable domain is EAGVAQSPRYKIIEKRQSVAFWCNPISGHATLYWYQQILGQGPKLLIQFQNNGVVDDSQLPKDRFSAERLKGVDSTLKIQPAKLEDSAVYLCASSLLTSGSLYEQYFGPGTRLTVT.

The chain combines TRBV5-1 with TRBJ1-1, with 8 bases that match TRBD1. This CDR3 has 16 amino acids. V shed 4 bases and J 5 bases; nucleotides not matched to a gene: 13. The germline V gene has CDR1 SGHRS and CDR2 YFSETQ. The CDR3 bases are TGCGCCAGCAGCCACCTACAGGGGGGAGGGAATACTGAAGCTTTCTTT. It yields the protein CASSHLQGGGNTEAFF.

The V call is TRBV29-1, the J call TRBJ1-1, with 8 bases matching TRBD1. J lost 0 bases, V lost 1 base, and 1 base had no gene match. The CDR3 is 14 amino acids. The V gene's germline CDR1 is SQVTM and CDR2 ANQGSEA. CDR3 region: CSVEGTGMNTEAFF. The DNA of the CDR3 is TGCAGCGTTGAAGGGACAGGGATGAACACTGAAGCTTTCTTT.

V and J are TRBV3-1 (or the pseudogene TRBV3-2) and TRBJ2-6; D is unresolved. V dropped 7 bases and J dropped 3 bases, with 4 bases sitting between them. The CDR3 runs 12 residues. The germline gives CDR1 LGHDT, CDR2 YNNKEL (reference sequence). The chain's CDR3 is CASTGGANVLTF. The DNA of the CDR3 is TGTGCCAGCACCGGTGGGGCCAACGTCCTGACTTTC.

This sequence joins TRBV10-3 and TRBJ2-5, with 15 bases matching TRBD2. V was pared by 4 bases and J by 5 bases, with 8 bases of the junction left unmatched. The CDR3 covers 17 residues. The V gene's germline CDR1 is ENHRY and CDR2 SYGVKD. The CDR3 DNA reads as TGTGCCATCAGTGTCCGAAAAGGACTAGCGGGGGGGGAGACCCAGTACTTC. It is translated as CAISVRKGLAGGETQYF.

The gene calls are TRBV5-6 and TRBJ2-2; 12 positions match TRBD1. The germline V gene encodes CDR1 SGHDT and CDR2 YYEEEE. This CDR3 region has 15 residues. Trimming cost V 5 bases and J 5 bases; bases outside gene matches: 4. CDR3 in DNA: TGTGCCAGCAGGGGACAGGGGGCGAGGACCGGGGAGCTGTTTTTT. This encodes CASRGQGARTGELFF.